This TCR beta chain was captured by sequencing in a study of T-cell reconstitution after alpha-beta-depleted transplantation in children. General study findings and limits: Surviving recipient T cells and thymic progenitors accounted for the high day-60 TCRbeta diversity observed in some patients. About two months after transplant, alpha-beta T cells reportedly came from several hundred expanded graft clones.

Germline CDR1 is MNHEY and CDR2 is SMNVEV (reference sequence). V was clipped by 8 bases and J by 0 bases, with 21 bases between them. CDR3 size: 17 residues. This clonotype was recorded many times. The antigen remains unidentified. Library preparation (for TCRbeta) was performed with unique molecular identifiers. TCRdb processed the PCR reads anew with MiXCR; each CDR3 protein has one entry. Among about 460,000 distinct CDR3 sequences listed, more than 9% were seen once. The chain uses TRBV27 and TRBJ2-3, with D possibly being TRBD1 (5 bases). This sequence was found in a child aged 2-15 years with inherited bone marrow failure, due to receive a stem cell transplant. Sample: PBMCs, taken before TCRalphabeta/CD19-depleted stem cell transplant. In DNA, the CDR3 is TGTGCCAGCCGCTTGTTTGGGGCGGTGACTAGCACAGATACGCAGTATTTT. Residues: CASRLFGAVTSTDTQYF.